Shown below are 2 T cell receptor beta chains from a single sample sequenced in a study of blood T cell repertoires in COVID-19. The repertoire was sequenced with immunoSEQ multiplex PCR; TCRdb's copy has only in-frame clones and lacks some. Among about 260,000 clones, about nine tenths were seen once, and the ten largest hold around 9.5%. The sample consisted of peripheral blood. The source is a man aged 35-49 years who had recovered from COVID-19.

The chain combines TRBV6-2 or TRBV6-3 with TRBJ2-7; TRBD1 aligns across 7 bases. The CDR3 extends over 16 amino acids. Germline CDR1 and CDR2: MNHEY and SVGEGT. V shed 5 bases and J 0 bases; nucleotides not matched to a gene: 10. The DNA for the CDR3 is TGTGCCAGCAGTCTTTCCTCCCGGGACAGCTCCTACGAGCAGTACTTC. Its translation is CASSLSSRDSSYEQYF.

The V call is TRBV7-9, the J call TRBJ1-4; D is unclear. V lost 1 base, J lost 4 bases, and 10 bases lay in between. The germline CDR1 and CDR2 sequences are SEHNR and FQNEAQ (reference sequence). The CDR3 covers 15 residues. The CDR3, as DNA: TGTGCCAGCAGCTTAGGGGTGAGGGATAATGAAAAACTGTTTTTT. It translates to CASSLGVRDNEKLFF.